Shown below are 28 T cell receptor beta chains from a single sample sequenced in a study of shared clonotypes between healthy human individuals. Clones were read by immunoSEQ multiplex PCR, and TCRdb kept only the in-frame ones, dropping some. The table lists approximately 510,000 clones, 79% of them singletons. Specimen: PBMCs. The receptors derive from a woman aged 40 to 49 in good health. Some clones in this sample may be carry-over from other donors' samples.

This clone was seen a single time. The chain recombines TRBV18 with TRBJ2-2, with D possibly being TRBD1 (6 bases). This CDR3 contains 16 residues. Germline V lookup: CDR1 KGHSH, CDR2 LQKENI. V was shortened by 6 bases and J by 5 bases, with 19 bases between the two germline ends. The CDR3 DNA reads as TGTGCCAGCTCTCCGAACAGGGATTTGGTAACCGGGGAGCTGTTTTTT. It translates to CASSPNRDLVTGELFF.

V usage is TRBV10-2 and J usage is TRBJ1-1, with D possibly matching TRBD1 (5 bases). CDR3 length: 12 residues. Trimming shortened V by 7 bases and J by 2 bases, and 8 bases separated the two germline ends. The germline V gene encodes CDR1 WSHSY and CDR2 SAAADI. The CDR3 region is CASKGRNTEAFF. CDR3 nucleotide sequence: TGCGCCAGCAAGGGGAGAAACACTGAAGCTTTCTTT.

The chain joins TRBV7-2 to TRBJ2-1, with 8 bases identical to TRBD2. V lost 8 bases, J lost 4 bases, and 10 bases stayed unmatched. The CDR3 is made up of 15 amino acids. The V gene's germline CDR1 is SGHTA and CDR2 FQGNSA. The CDR3 DNA reads as TGTGCCAGCGTTTTGGCGGGGGGTATATACAATGAGCAGTTCTTC. Residues: CASVLAGGIYNEQFF.

This CDR3 reads CASSRTSGSLNEQFF. Written as DNA, the CDR3 is TGTGCCAGCAGTAGGACTAGCGGGAGCCTCAATGAGCAGTTCTTC. The V call is TRBV6-4, the J call TRBJ2-1; TRBD2 agrees at 13 bases. Germline loops: CDR1 MRHNA, CDR2 SNTAGT. Unmatched junction bases numbered 4, after V lost 5 bases and J lost 6 bases. The CDR3 totals 15 residues.

Worth noting for this clone: This CDR3 is also generated by other DNA sequences in the sample. The gene calls are TRBV6-1 and TRBJ2-6, with D uncertain. V was shortened by 3 bases and J by 4 bases, with 10 bases between the two germline ends. CDR1 and CDR2 from the germline V gene are MNHNS and SASEGT. This CDR3 is 15 amino acids long. The CDR3 coding sequence is TGTGCCAGCAGTGAGAGTGTATCCGGGGCCAACGTCCTGACTTTC. Translated: CASSESVSGANVLTF.

This chain joins TRBV28 and TRBJ2-6; D is unresolved. The CDR3 spans 15 residues. The germline CDR1 and CDR2 sequences are MDHEN and SYDVKM. With 4 bases removed from V and 0 bases from J, the gap between germline ends came to 7 bases. CDR3 protein: CASSSQRSGANVLTF. Written as DNA, the CDR3 is TGTGCCAGCAGTTCCCAACGCTCTGGGGCCAACGTCCTGACTTTC.

The CDR3 DNA reads TGTGCCAGCAGCACAGGGACAGGGGACTCCAATCAGCCCCAGCATTTT. Translating gives CASSTGTGDSNQPQHF. The chain joins TRBV5-6 to TRBJ1-5, with 10 bases aligning to TRBD1. With V trimmed by 4 bases and J by 3 bases, 7 bases remained unmatched. The CDR3 has 16 amino acids. The germline V gene encodes CDR1 SGHDT and CDR2 YYEEEE. The full variable domain, in which reference TRBV5-6 and TRBJ1-5 provide the parts outside the CDR3, is DAGVTQSPTHLIKTRGQQVTLRCSPKSGHDTVSWYQQALGQGPQFIFQYYEEEERQRGNFPDRFSGHQFPNYSSELNVNALLLGDSALYLCASSTGTGDSNQPQHFGDGTRLSIL.

V usage is TRBV28 and J usage is TRBJ2-7, with TRBD1 matching over 7 bases. The CDR3 has 14 amino acids. Germline lookup yields CDR1 MDHEN and CDR2 SYDVKM. V trimming: 6 bases; J trimming: 8 bases; junction bases outside the gene matches: 13. The CDR3 DNA reads as TGTGCCAGCAGAGTGGGGGACAGAGTTTCTCAGCAGTACTTC. Protein product: CASRVGDRVSQQYF.

With regard to this clone: A read error may be the cause here, since a much bigger clone is one base away. Other DNA sequences of this sample code for an identical CDR3. The chain links TRBV4-3 to TRBJ2-7, with a tentative D call TRBD2 (6 bases). In germline, CDR1 is LGHNA, CDR2 YSLEER. With 0 bases removed from V and 7 bases from J, the gap between germline ends came to 10 bases. The CDR3 sequence is 13 residues long. Here the CDR3 DNA reads TGCGCCAGCAGCCAAGATTGGGGGGTAGAGCAGTACTTC. It specifies CASSQDWGVEQYF.

The chain employs TRBV27 and TRBJ1-2, with 11 bases aligning to TRBD1. CDR3 size: 15 residues. Germline V gene lookup returns CDR1 MNHEY and CDR2 SMNVEV (reference sequence). V lost 4 bases and J lost 3; bases outside the gene matches: 4. The CDR3 bases are TGTGCCAGCAGTTGGACAGGGGGCGCCGACTATGGCTACACCTTC. Translation gives CASSWTGGADYGYTF.

The chain joins TRBV19 to TRBJ2-7, with D perhaps TRBD1 or TRBD2 (5 bases each). In germline, CDR1 is LNHDA, CDR2 SQIVND (reference sequence). The CDR3 is 13 amino acids. Trimming pared 5 bases from V and 6 bases from J, leaving 14 bases between. CDR3 residues: CASSGSSGTEQYF. The CDR3 bases are TGTGCCAGTAGTGGCTCGTCTGGGACCGAGCAGTACTTC.

This chain uses TRBV5-1 with TRBJ2-5, with D uncertain. CDR1 is SGHRS and CDR2 is YFSETQ in the germline V gene. The CDR3 covers 14 residues. V gave up 0 bases and J gave up 0 bases, with 6 bases separating them. CDR3 bases: TGCGCCAGCAGCTTGGCCGATGACCAAGAGACCCAGTACTTC. It translates to CASSLADDQETQYF.

The chain joins TRBV5-6 to TRBJ2-4; the D gene is possibly TRBD2 (6 bases). This CDR3 is 15 amino acids long. Germline V gene lookup returns CDR1 SGHDT and CDR2 YYEEEE. V was clipped by 6 bases and J by 7 bases, with 20 bases between them. In DNA form, the CDR3 reads TGTGCCAGCACTCCTGGTGGTAGCGGAGAGAACATTCAGTACTTC. Amino acids: CASTPGGSGENIQYF.

The V gene is TRBV2, the J gene TRBJ1-2, with TRBD1 matching 9 bases. The CDR3 sequence is 14 residues long. Germline V gene sequence: CDR1 SNHLY, CDR2 FYNNEI. After removal of 4 bases from V and 4 bases from J, the junction contained 4 bases not matched to a gene. The CDR3 nucleotides are TGTGCCAGCAGTGGAGGGGGACAGGGCTATGGCTACACCTTC. Encoded protein: CASSGGGQGYGYTF.

This chain uses TRBV6-1 with TRBJ2-2, with TRBD2 matching over 10 bases. The CDR3 is 17 amino acids. CDR1 and CDR2 (germline): MNHNS, SASEGT. V gave up 1 base and J gave up 7 bases; unmatched junction bases: 9. The chain's CDR3 is CASSEVRAGGRSGELFF. In nucleotides, the CDR3 is TGTGCCAGCAGTGAAGTGAGAGCGGGAGGGCGGAGCGGGGAGCTGTTTTTT.

The chain joins TRBV5-4 to TRBJ2-7; a possible D gene is TRBD1 (5 bases). Trimming took 4 bases from V and 2 from J, leaving 10 bases between them. This CDR3 spans 13 amino acids. The germline CDR1 and CDR2 sequences are SGHNT and YYREEE (reference sequence). The CDR3 sequence: CASSRQGAYEQYF. CDR3 coding DNA: TGTGCCAGCAGCCGCCAAGGGGCCTACGAGCAGTACTTC.

This chain joins TRBV7-2 and TRBJ2-6; 9 bases are shared with TRBD2. The length of the CDR3 is 18 residues. Trimming cost V 1 base and J 0 bases; bases outside gene matches: 4. CDR1 is SGHTA and CDR2 is FQGNSA in the germline V gene. The CDR3 loop is CASSLGRGRGSGANVLTF. The CDR3 DNA reads TGTGCCAGCAGCTTAGGTCGCGGGAGGGGCTCTGGGGCCAACGTCCTGACTTTC.

This clone was observed once. For the CDR3, the DNA is TGTGCCAGTAGTATCCGGCACACTATAAACTATGGCTACACCTTC. Protein product: CASSIRHTINYGYTF. V is TRBV19 and J is TRBJ1-2, with D hard to call. In germline, CDR1 is LNHDA, CDR2 SQIVND (reference sequence). The V gene lost 3 bases and the J gene lost 2 bases, with 13 bases spanning the gap. The CDR3 covers 15 residues.

This clone was recorded a few times. Other DNA sequences in the same sample also yield this CDR3. The V gene is TRBV7-8, the J gene TRBJ1-5, with no clear D. The V gene's germline CDR1 is SGHVS and CDR2 FQNEAQ. V was shortened by 0 bases and J by 7 bases, with 4 bases between the two germline ends. CDR3 length: 12 residues. Here the CDR3 reads CASSLAGQPQHF. The CDR3 DNA sequence: TGTGCCAGCAGCTTAGCAGGGCAGCCCCAGCATTTT. The full variable domain, with the rest looked up from reference TRBV7-8 and TRBJ1-5, is GAGVSQSPRYKVAKRGQDVALRCDPISGHVSLFWYQQALGQGPEFLTYFQNEAQLDKSGLPSDRFFAERPEGSVSTLKIQRTQQEDSAVYLCASSLAGQPQHFGDGTRLSIL.

The rearrangement joins TRBV6-1 to TRBJ2-4, with D perhaps TRBD1 or TRBD2 (5 bases each). Trimming took off 4 bases at V and 7 bases at J, with 11 bases between the two ends. Per the germline V gene, CDR1 is MNHNS and CDR2 is SASEGT. The CDR3 runs 13 residues. The CDR3 reads CASSGERDNIQYF. DNA of the CDR3: TGTGCCAGCAGTGGAGAAAGGGACAACATTCAGTACTTC.

The rearrangement uses TRBV9 and TRBJ2-3; TRBD2 matches 9 bases. The CDR3 has 16 amino acids. Germline V gene sequence: CDR1 SGDLS, CDR2 YYNGEE. V shed 7 bases and J 1 base; nucleotides not matched to a gene: 10. For the CDR3, the DNA is TGTGCCAGCGGGGCTAGCGGGATGCCAGGCACAGATACGCAGTATTTT. This codes for CASGASGMPGTDTQYF.

The chain links TRBV14 to TRBJ1-1; D gene uncertain. Germline V lookup: CDR1 SGHDN, CDR2 FVKESK. The length of the CDR3 is 15 residues. V was clipped by 5 bases and J by 4 bases, with 17 bases between them. The CDR3 protein is CASSSRIGWGTEAFF. The CDR3 DNA reads TGTGCCAGCAGCTCAAGGATAGGTTGGGGCACTGAAGCTTTCTTT.

This clone showed up just once. The rearrangement uses TRBV11-2 and TRBJ2-3; D ambiguous. V was cut by 5 bases and J by 2 bases, with 17 bases left in between. The germline V gene has CDR1 SGHAT and CDR2 FQNNGV. This CDR3 has 16 residues. CDR3 protein: CASSPLPVEATDTQYF. As DNA, the CDR3 is TGTGCCAGCAGCCCCCTTCCGGTAGAAGCCACAGATACGCAGTATTTT.

V and J are TRBV7-9 and TRBJ2-2; 11 bases agree with TRBD1. Germline V gives CDR1 SEHNR, CDR2 FQNEAQ (reference sequence). Unmatched junction bases numbered 6, after V lost 4 bases and J lost 5 bases. This CDR3 has 16 amino acids. Here the CDR3 DNA reads TGTGCCAGCAGCTACTCCCGGGACAGGGGGACCGGGGAGCTGTTTTTT. This translates into CASSYSRDRGTGELFF.

This clone was found a few times. Here the CDR3 reads CASSSMDNTGELFF. Here the CDR3 DNA reads TGCGCCAGCAGCTCGATGGACAACACCGGGGAGCTGTTTTTT. V is TRBV5-1 and J is TRBJ2-2; D is undetermined. This CDR3 is built from 14 residues. Germline CDR1 is SGHRS and CDR2 is YFSETQ. The V and J ends lost 3 bases and 2 bases respectively, with 8 bases between them.

The chain links TRBV10-2 to TRBJ2-5; the D call may be TRBD1 or TRBD2 (5 bases each). CDR3 length: 14 amino acids. CDR1 WSHSY and CDR2 SAAADI come from the germline V gene. Trimming pared 8 bases from V and 2 bases from J, leaving 15 bases between. CDR3 loop: CASGLSGRQETQYF. The CDR3 coding sequence is TGCGCCAGCGGCCTATCGGGACGGCAAGAGACCCAGTACTTC.

The chain has TRBV11-3 and TRBJ2-5; 9 nucleotides agree with TRBD1. The germline CDR1 and CDR2 sequences are SGHNT and YENEEA. The CDR3 extends over 13 amino acids. V was clipped by 5 bases and J by 5 bases; unmatched bases: 3. CDR3 amino acids: CASSQQGAETQYF. CDR3 DNA sequence: TGTGCCAGCAGCCAACAGGGGGCTGAGACCCAGTACTTC.

The CDR3 sequence is CASSLLLAGGTDTQYF. In DNA form, the CDR3 reads TGCGCCAGCAGCTTGTTACTAGCGGGGGGCACAGATACGCAGTATTTT. This chain joins TRBV5-1 and TRBJ2-3, with 11 bases that match TRBD2. The CDR3 is made up of 16 amino acids. CDR1 is SGHRS, CDR2 YFSETQ, per germline. V shed 1 base, J shed 1 base, and the junction held 2 bases outside the gene matches.